A selection of T cell receptor beta chains follows, all from one sample in a study of blood T cell repertoires in COVID-19. Profiling relied on immunoSEQ multiplex PCR, and the TCRdb table lists in-frame clones only, not all of them. The sample lists about 87,000 clones, roughly nine tenths occurring once. The sequencing input was peripheral blood. The receptors here all came from a woman older than 75 with active COVID-19. Each CDR3 is given with its conserved first and last residue. The order of the fields is D gene, J gene, V gene, clone size, CDR3 protein, CDR3 DNA. D genes are given only for firm matches. Not every row has a clone size; where given, it reads once, few, many or a size class.

>TRBD1|TRBJ1-1|TRBV19|-
CASRDRTMNTEAFF
TGTGCCAGCCGGGACAGAACCATGAACACTGAAGCTTTCTTT
>TRBD1|TRBJ2-2|TRBV3-1/TRBV3-2|-
CASGSDRGPNTGELFF
TGTGCCAGCGGATCGGACAGGGGACCGAACACCGGGGAGCTGTTTTTT
>-|TRBJ2-7|TRBV5-1|-
CASSLGSPAHSGYEQYF
TGCGCCAGCAGCTTGGGTTCTCCGGCCCACAGCGGCTACGAGCAGTACTTC
>TRBD2|TRBJ2-7|TRBV3-1/TRBV3-2|few
CASSAPGLAGAQYF
TGTGCCAGCAGCGCACCGGGACTAGCGGGTGCGCAGTACTTC
>TRBD1|TRBJ1-5|TRBV6-5|-
CASRRQGLYQPQHF
TGTGCCAGCCGGAGACAGGGCCTTTATCAGCCCCAGCATTTT
>TRBD2|TRBJ2-3|TRBV7-2|-
CASSPSGSPDTQYF
TGTGCCAGCAGCCCGAGCGGGAGCCCAGATACGCAGTATTTT
>-|TRBJ2-7|TRBV5-1|-
CASSFSGKENEQYF
TGCGCCAGCAGCTTTTCCGGGAAGGAGAACGAGCAGTACTTC
>-|TRBJ1-3|TRBV6-5|once
CASSYSIVSGNTIYF
TGTGCCAGCAGTTACTCGATAGTATCTGGAAACACCATATATTTT
>TRBD1|TRBJ2-7|TRBV7-2|-
CASSLGSGTGSYEQYF
TGTGCCAGCAGCTTGGGTTCGGGGACAGGGTCCTACGAGCAGTACTTC
>TRBD2|TRBJ2-1|TRBV2|-
CASIAGGSQGEQFF
TGTGCCAGCATCGCGGGAGGGAGCCAGGGAGAGCAGTTCTTC